The sequence of this TCR beta chain was determined in a study of OX40 agonist ivuxolimab in advanced cancers. Study information: Patients receiving dose escalation had hepatocellular carcinoma, melanoma, renal cell or head and neck cancer.

The CDR3 has 16 residues. Trimming stripped 3 bases from V and 1 base from J, with 12 bases between. Per germline, CDR1 SGHNT and CDR2 YENEEA. Assay used: immunoSEQ multiplex PCR; TCRdb lists only in-frame clones, some missing. This repertoire shows some 50,000 clones, less than 85% found once; its top ten account for approximately 2.8%. The clonotype originates from an adult with an advanced solid tumor such as melanoma, head and neck, liver or kidney cancer. V gene TRBV11-3 combines with J gene TRBJ2-2; D is possibly TRBD1 or TRBD2 (5 bases each). Sample: CD4+ or CD8+ T cells sorted from blood, taken in a trial of the OX40 agonist ivuxolimab. The CDR3 loop is CASSFSGTVNTGELFF. The CDR3 region has the DNA TGTGCCAGCAGCTTTTCCGGGACGGTGAACACCGGGGAGCTGTTTTTT.